The 20 T cell receptor beta chains given below trace back to one sample, sequenced in a study of T cells in Graves' hyperthyroidism and ophthalmopathy. What was amplified from RNA transcripts were TCR beta CDR3 regions. With the HTBI primer set, the TCR CDR3 went through a first round of RT-PCR. TCRdb reprocessed the multiplex PCR reads via MiXCR and lists one record per CDR3 protein. The sample includes about 640,000 distinct CDR3 sequences, around 21% of them seen just once. Material for sequencing was blood. Every receptor here comes from a man younger than 40 with Graves' ophthalmopathy.

In this sample, this clonotype turned up many times. CDR3 DNA: TGTGCCAGCAGTTACCTGACTAGCGGGAGCTCCTACGAGCAGTACTTC. It encodes CASSYLTSGSSYEQYF. The chain carries TRBV6-2 or TRBV6-3 and TRBJ2-7; the match to TRBD2 covers 12 bases. The germline CDR1 and CDR2 sequences are MNHEY and SVGEGT. J lost 0 bases, V lost 2 bases, and 2 bases had no gene match. The CDR3 has 16 residues.

This rearrangement joins TRBV10-3 to TRBJ2-5; D call uncertain. CDR1 is ENHRY, CDR2 SYGVKD, per germline. Trimming stripped 2 bases from V and 2 bases from J, with 6 bases between. This CDR3 is 13 amino acids long. The DNA for the CDR3 is TGTGCCATCAGTGAGGCCATACAAGAGACCCAGTACTTC. Translation gives CAISEAIQETQYF.

In its sample, this clonotype was seen a few times. The V and J genes are TRBV4-1 and TRBJ2-2; the match to TRBD2 covers 7 bases. This CDR3 has 16 amino acids. Germline V gives CDR1 MGHRA, CDR2 YSYEKL. With 2 bases clipped from V and 3 bases from J, the junction kept 6 bases outside the gene matches. CDR3 protein: CASSQRRELHTGELFF. CDR3 in DNA: TGCGCCAGCAGCCAAAGGCGGGAGCTACACACCGGGGAGCTGTTTTTT.

This clonotype has a handful of counts. CDR3 amino acids: CASSQELTYEQYF. The CDR3 DNA is TGTGCCAGCAGCCAAGAATTGACCTACGAGCAGTACTTC. The V and J genes are TRBV4-2 and TRBJ2-7; D gene ambiguous. In germline, CDR1 is LGHNA, CDR2 YNFKEQ. The CDR3 totals 13 residues. Trimming stripped 0 bases from V and 2 bases from J, with 5 bases between.

The chain joins TRBV9 to TRBJ2-3, with D perhaps TRBD1 or TRBD2 (7 bases each). Germline V gene sequence: CDR1 SGDLS, CDR2 YYNGEE. The V gene lost 4 bases and the J gene lost 2 bases, with 14 bases spanning the gap. The length of the CDR3 is 15 residues. This CDR3 reads CASSKRDSSTDTQYF. Written as DNA, the CDR3 is TGTGCCAGCAGCAAGCGGGACAGCTCCACAGATACGCAGTATTTT.

The rearrangement joins TRBV5-1 to TRBJ2-5; the D is unclear. This CDR3 has 14 amino acids. V dropped 0 bases and J dropped 5 bases, with 11 bases sitting between them. The germline gives CDR1 SGHRS, CDR2 YFSETQ. In DNA, the CDR3 is TGCGCCAGCAGCTTGGGGGTTCTAGGGGAGACCCAGTACTTC. This gives the protein CASSLGVLGETQYF.

This clonotype appeared many times. This chain uses TRBV5-1 with TRBJ2-1, with TRBD2 identical over 8 bases. Germline trimming cut 0 bases from V and 6 bases from J; bases unmatched to any gene: 2. Per the germline V gene, CDR1 is SGHRS and CDR2 is YFSETQ. This CDR3 comprises 14 residues. CDR3 sequence reads: CASSLGTSLNEQFF. CDR3 nucleotides: TGCGCCAGCAGCTTGGGGACTAGCCTCAATGAGCAGTTCTTC.

This clonotype has only a few counts. This chain connects TRBV28 to TRBJ1-6, with D perhaps matching TRBD1 (6 bases). CDR1 and CDR2 (germline): MDHEN, SYDVKM. V was cut by 2 bases and J by 10 bases, with 15 bases left in between. CDR3 length: 15 amino acids. The CDR3 reads CASSLGSQGNSPLHF. In nucleotides, the CDR3 is TGTGCCAGCAGTTTAGGGAGCCAGGGGAACTCACCCCTCCACTTT.

This clonotype has at least ten counts. This sequence joins TRBV28 and TRBJ2-7, with no clear D. The germline V gene encodes CDR1 MDHEN and CDR2 SYDVKM. This CDR3 comprises 13 residues. V lost 3 bases, J lost 2 bases, and 8 bases lay in between. The CDR3 reads CASSFLLTYEQYF. In nucleotides, the CDR3 is TGTGCCAGCAGTTTCCTGCTAACCTACGAGCAGTACTTC.

The rearrangement joins TRBV14 to TRBJ2-5, with 7 bases identical to TRBD1. The trim removed 3 bases at V and 2 bases at J, leaving 18 bases unmatched. Germline V CDR1 and CDR2: SGHDN, FVKESK. This CDR3 comprises 19 residues. The CDR3 loop is CASSHSRDSVRIGQETQYF. The CDR3 DNA sequence: TGTGCCAGCAGCCATAGCCGGGACAGTGTTCGGATTGGGCAAGAGACCCAGTACTTC.

This clonotype was seen more than once but under ten times. The rearrangement joins TRBV28 to TRBJ2-1, with 11 bases matching TRBD2. The junction had 11 bases not matched to a gene; V was cut back by 2 bases and J by 14 bases. The CDR3 covers 15 residues. Germline CDR1 reads MDHEN; CDR2 reads SYDVKM. CDR3 in amino acids: CASSLATRGLAVKFF. In DNA form, the CDR3 reads TGTGCCAGCAGTTTAGCGACTCGGGGACTAGCGGTGAAGTTCTTC.

This clonotype has a count of ten or more. The chain employs TRBV18 and TRBJ2-7, with a possible D match to TRBD1 (5 bases). The CDR3 runs 12 residues. The germline CDR1 and CDR2 sequences are KGHSH and LQKENI. Deletions cut 6 bases from V and 6 bases from J, with 12 bases between. CDR3 DNA sequence: TGTGCCAGCTCCTCCAGGGATGGCGAGCAGTACTTC. Translation gives CASSSRDGEQYF.

The V call is TRBV12-3 or TRBV12-4, the J call TRBJ2-1; tentative D call: TRBD2 (6 bases). This CDR3 is built from 12 residues. V lost 3 bases and J 10 bases, leaving 10 bases between the germline ends. This CDR3 is CASSFRGREQFF. DNA for the CDR3: TGTGCCAGCAGTTTTCGGGGGAGAGAGCAGTTCTTC.

V is TRBV20-1 and J is TRBJ2-7, with D maybe TRBD1 (6 bases). Germline-derived CDR1 and CDR2 are DFQATT and SNEGSKA (reference sequence). This CDR3 has 15 amino acids. Trimming cost V 1 base and J 3 bases, with 16 bases left between them. The CDR3, as DNA: TGCAGTGCTAGAGTAGGGCAGGGGCGAGGCTACGAGCAGTACTTC. Residues: CSARVGQGRGYEQYF.

This clonotype has a count of ten or more. Here the CDR3 reads CASSPSTVAGETQYF. The CDR3 bases are TGTGCCAGCAGCCCCTCGACAGTGGCGGGGGAGACCCAGTACTTC. The chain is built from TRBV11-2 and TRBJ2-5; TRBD2 might be the D (6 bases). The length of the CDR3 is 15 residues. Trimming pared 5 bases from V and 5 bases from J, leaving 18 bases between. Germline assignment: CDR1 SGHAT and CDR2 FQNNGV.

V is TRBV28 and J is TRBJ2-3, with unresolved D. V lost 4 bases, J lost 0 bases, and 11 bases lay in between. The CDR3 is 15 residues long. Germline loops: CDR1 MDHEN, CDR2 SYDVKM. The CDR3 sequence is CASSSSPRSTDTQYF. The CDR3 DNA sequence: TGTGCCAGCAGTTCATCCCCTCGTAGCACAGATACGCAGTATTTT.

This clonotype was detected a few times. The chain joins TRBV24-1 to TRBJ2-1; 7 nucleotides align to TRBD1. V was clipped by 1 base and J by 15 bases; unmatched bases: 5. The CDR3 has 12 amino acids. Per the germline V gene, CDR1 is KGHDR and CDR2 is SFDVKD. CDR3 DNA: TGTGCCACCAGTGATTTCCTAGGGGGCCGGTTCTTC. Protein product: CATSDFLGGRFF.

This clonotype has more than one count but fewer than ten. The chain recombines TRBV19 with TRBJ2-1; 7 bases fit TRBD1. Germline V lookup: CDR1 LNHDA, CDR2 SQIVND (reference sequence). This CDR3 region has 15 residues. J gave up 0 bases and V 6 bases, and 5 bases lay outside the gene matches. The CDR3 sequence: CASRVGQSSYNEQFF. The CDR3, as DNA: TGTGCCAGTAGGGTGGGACAGAGCTCCTACAATGAGCAGTTCTTC.

This clonotype was seen at least ten times. The rearrangement uses TRBV6-1 and TRBJ1-1, with 7 bases aligning to TRBD1. The germline CDR1 and CDR2 sequences are MNHNS and SASEGT. V was pared by 8 bases and J by 4 bases, with 10 bases of the junction left unmatched. CDR3 length: 14 residues. CDR3 region: CASSAVSGGTEAFF. For the CDR3, the DNA is TGTGCCAGCTCAGCTGTATCAGGGGGCACTGAAGCTTTCTTT.

As for this clonotype: The conserved closing phenylalanine or tryptophan is absent in this CDR3, likely reflecting a read error. The rearrangement links TRBV27 to TRBJ2-2; D remains unclear. Germline loops: CDR1 MNHEY, CDR2 SMNVEV (reference sequence). This CDR3 spans 15 amino acids. The V gene lost 3 bases and the J gene lost 0 bases, with 8 bases spanning the gap. In nucleotides, the CDR3 is TGTGCCAGCAGTTTGGTGGGGTCGAACACCGGGGAGCTGTTTTCT. Amino acids: CASSLVGSNTGELFS.